This TCR beta chain was sequenced for a study of CD8 T cells in Susac syndrome. RNA was extracted with the RNeasy kit, and a quantity of roughly 0.5 to 1 ug was reverse transcribed using random hexamers. immunoSEQ multiplex PCR amplified TCR beta CDR3 across 54 Vbeta, 13 Jbeta. TCRdb re-analysed the immunoSEQ multiplex PCR reads in MiXCR, keeping a single row per CDR3 protein. The sample lists 150,000 to 200,000 distinct CDR3 sequences, 90% to 95% occurring once. Healthy donors matched for age and sex were used as controls. The sample comprised CD4+ T cells from PBMCs. The sequence derives from a human donor in good health.

Written as DNA, the CDR3 is TGCAGCGTGTATACCGGGACAGGGGGGGAAGGCTACACCTTC. Protein product: CSVYTGTGGEGYTF. This chain joins TRBV29-1 and TRBJ1-2, with TRBD1 matching 11 bases. The CDR3 totals 14 residues. Germline assignment: CDR1 SQVTM and CDR2 ANQGSEA. The V gene end was trimmed by 6 bases and the J gene end by 8 bases; junction bases not matched to a gene: 11.